Sequencing of this T cell receptor beta chain was carried out in a study of beta chain features in type 1 diabetes. Whole-study findings and limits: For Type 1 diabetes patients, all four CD4+ subsets carried TCRB CDR3s that were moderately but significantly shorter.

Per the germline V gene, CDR1 is SGHTA and CDR2 is FQGNSA. This CDR3 comprises 12 residues. This clone was observed a handful of times. Its antigen remains unknown. The investigators reverse transcribed all of the isolated RNA, so they sequenced expressed TCRB transcripts. TCRdb keeps only in-frame clones here, not all; method: immunoSEQ multiplex PCR. This table holds 430,000 or so clones, 11% found once. V gene TRBV7-2 combines with J gene TRBJ1-2; D might be TRBD1 (6 bases). Sequences were obtained from naive CD4+ T cells from blood. The TCR sequence derives from a woman between 18 and 29 years old in good health. CDR3 loop: CSSAGRGYGYTF. CDR3 coding DNA: TGTAGTTCGGCTGGCAGGGGCTATGGCTACACCTTC.